The 16 T cell receptor beta chains below all came from one sample that was sequenced in a study of blood T cell repertoires in COVID-19. TCRdb keeps only in-frame clones here, not all; method: immunoSEQ multiplex PCR. This table has 22,000 or so clones, around 88% appearing once. The sequencing sample was made of peripheral blood. These receptors came from a woman aged 55-69 years with active COVID-19.

The V gene is TRBV6-5, the J gene TRBJ1-1; no reliable D call. The germline V and J ends were trimmed by 2 bases and 0 bases, with 7 bases remaining between them. Germline V gene sequence: CDR1 MNHEY, CDR2 SVGAGI. The CDR3 loop spans 14 amino acids. CDR3 region: CASSYGQVNTEAFF. In DNA form, the CDR3 reads TGTGCCAGCAGTTACGGGCAGGTGAACACTGAAGCTTTCTTT.

V and J are TRBV9 and TRBJ2-7; 10 nucleotides agree with TRBD2. The V segment lost 3 bases and the J segment 3 bases; nucleotides outside the gene matches: 6. Germline V CDR1 and CDR2: SGDLS, YYNGEE. The CDR3 length is 15 residues. The CDR3 loop reads CASSASGGFNYEQYF. CDR3 nucleotides: TGTGCCAGCAGCGCTAGCGGGGGATTTAACTACGAGCAGTACTTC. Variable domain in full (rest from reference TRBV9 and TRBJ2-7): DSGVTQTPKHLITATGQRVTLRCSPRSGDLSVYWYQQSLDQGLQFLIQYYNGEERAKGNILERFSAQQFPDLHSELNLSSLELGDSALYFCASSASGGFNYEQYFGPGTRLTVT.

J is TRBJ1-2 and V is TRBV10-3, with 8 bases matching TRBD1. Looked up from germline, CDR1 is ENHRY and CDR2 is SYGVKD. The CDR3 consists of 16 residues. V shed 11 bases, J shed 3 bases, and the junction held 17 bases outside the gene matches. CDR3 sequence: CAVLESGTGGDYGYTF. In DNA form, the CDR3 reads TGTGCCGTCCTAGAATCCGGGACAGGAGGGGACTATGGCTACACCTTC.

A single count supports this clone. CDR3 sequence reads: CASSPQAWDSWPGVTLYEQYF. The CDR3 DNA reads TGTGCCAGCAGCCCCCAGGCATGGGACAGTTGGCCGGGGGTCACCCTCTACGAGCAGTACTTC. V is TRBV7-3 and J is TRBJ2-7; TRBD1 might be the D (7 bases). Trimming removed 5 bases from V and 3 bases from J, with 35 bases in between. CDR1 and CDR2 (germline): SGHTA, FQGTGA. This CDR3 region has 21 residues. Using reference TRBV7-3 and TRBJ2-7 for the parts outside the CDR3, the full variable domain is GAGVSQTPSNKVTEKGKYVELRCDPISGHTALYWYRQSLGQGPEFLIYFQGTGAADDSGLPNDRFFAVRPEGSVSTLKIQRTERGDSAVYLCASSPQAWDSWPGVTLYEQYFGPGTRLTVT.

J is TRBJ1-2 and V is TRBV20-1; D is undetermined. Per germline, CDR1 DFQATT and CDR2 SNEGSKA (reference sequence). V shed 6 bases and J shed 4 bases, with 9 bases lying between them. The CDR3 sequence is 11 residues long. CDR3 loop: CSALGIYGYTF. The DNA for the CDR3 is TGCAGTGCCCTCGGGATCTATGGCTACACCTTC.

This clone was observed a few times. The V and J genes are TRBV6-4 and TRBJ2-1; 10 bases map to TRBD2. After removal of 6 bases from V and 0 bases from J, the junction contained 5 bases not matched to a gene. Germline lookup yields CDR1 MRHNA and CDR2 SNTAGT. The CDR3 has 16 amino acids. In DNA, the CDR3 is TGTGCCAGCAGCGGGACTAGCGCAACCTCCTACAATGAGCAGTTCTTC. Translated: CASSGTSATSYNEQFF.

The chain links TRBV19 to TRBJ1-1, with D possibly TRBD1 on 6 matching bases. The CDR3 has 13 residues. Trimming took off 7 bases at V and 3 bases at J, with 12 bases between the two ends. CDR1 LNHDA and CDR2 SQIVND come from the germline V gene (reference sequence). CDR3 protein: CASTPDRYTEAFF. The CDR3 DNA is TGTGCCAGTACCCCGGACAGATACACTGAAGCTTTCTTT.

This clone was found a few times. V usage is TRBV7-9 and J usage is TRBJ2-3; 9 nucleotides line up with TRBD2. Germline V gives CDR1 SEHNR, CDR2 FQNEAQ (reference sequence). CDR3 length: 15 amino acids. Losses at the gene ends were 5 bases for V and 1 base for J; bases not matched to a gene: 4. Here the CDR3 reads CASSHSGGGTDTQYF. The DNA for the CDR3 is TGTGCCAGCAGCCATAGCGGGGGCGGCACAGATACGCAGTATTTT.

The chain links TRBV5-1 to TRBJ1-4, with D tentatively TRBD1 (6 bases). Germline V lookup: CDR1 SGHRS, CDR2 YFSETQ. V was trimmed by 5 bases and J by 6 bases, leaving 17 bases between them. CDR3 length: 15 residues. The CDR3 is CASRSNRDNHEKLFF. The CDR3 region has the DNA TGCGCCAGCAGATCTAACCGGGACAACCATGAAAAACTGTTTTTT.

The chain carries TRBV6-4 and TRBJ2-3; D is possibly TRBD2 (6 bases). Trimming shortened V by 0 bases and J by 8 bases, and 15 bases separated the two germline ends. Per the germline V gene, CDR1 is MRHNA and CDR2 is SNTAGT. This CDR3 is built from 15 residues. CDR3 nucleotide sequence: TGTGCCAGCAGTGACTCGACTAGAGGGGACGCTACGCAGTATTTT. Encoded protein: CASSDSTRGDATQYF.

The V and J genes are TRBV19 and TRBJ2-1, with TRBD1 matching over 8 bases. The germline CDR1 and CDR2 sequences are LNHDA and SQIVND (reference sequence). V lost 5 bases to trimming and J lost 3 bases; unmatched junction nucleotides: 9. CDR3 length: 16 amino acids. CDR3 DNA: TGTGCCAGTAGTGGGACAGGTTCAAGGAACTACAATGAGCAGTTCTTC. As protein: CASSGTGSRNYNEQFF.

V usage is TRBV9 and J usage is TRBJ2-7; TRBD1 aligns across 10 bases. Unmatched junction bases numbered 6, after V lost 3 bases and J lost 3 bases. CDR3 size: 15 residues. Looked up from germline, CDR1 is SGDLS and CDR2 is YYNGEE. The CDR3 spells CASSGGTGAYYEQYF. The DNA of the CDR3 is TGTGCCAGCAGCGGGGGGACAGGGGCCTACTACGAGCAGTACTTC.

The chain employs TRBV20-1 and TRBJ2-7; a possible D gene is TRBD1 (6 bases). The CDR3 length is 12 residues. V lost 3 bases to trimming and J lost 4 bases, with 10 bases between them. Germline lookup yields CDR1 DFQATT and CDR2 SNEGSKA (reference sequence). The CDR3 here is CSASEQGYEQYF. The CDR3, as DNA: TGCAGTGCTAGTGAACAGGGTTACGAGCAGTACTTC.

This clone has a single count. Germline is not matched at one junction end, which may reflect a read error. This chain uses TRBV7-7 with TRBJ2-3, with 11 bases that match TRBD2. Germline-derived CDR1 and CDR2 are SSHAT and FNYEAQ (reference sequence). This CDR3 contains 20 residues. CDR3 amino acids: CASSLWLAGGTLTCTDTQYF. The DNA of the CDR3 is TGTGCTAGCAGCTTATGGCTAGCGGGGGGTACACTTACATGCACAGATACGCAGTATTTT.

Judged by abundance, this clone is medium-sized (0.01 to 0.1%). The CDR3 here is CASSQEALDFLGYTF. The CDR3, as DNA: TGCGCCAGCAGCCAAGAAGCCTTGGACTTTTTGGGCTACACCTTC. The gene calls are TRBV4-1 and TRBJ1-2; D gene unclear. The germline V gene has CDR1 MGHRA and CDR2 YSYEKL. The CDR3 consists of 15 residues. Deletions cut 0 bases from V and 8 bases from J, with 16 bases between.

This clone was counted a single time. CDR3 sequence: CASIGQSYEQYF. CDR3 sequence (DNA): TGTGCCAGCATAGGACAGAGCTACGAGCAGTACTTC. This chain connects TRBV2 to TRBJ2-7; D perhaps matches TRBD1 (6 bases). CDR3 size: 12 residues. The germline V gene encodes CDR1 SNHLY and CDR2 FYNNEI. V lost 7 bases and J 3 bases, leaving 10 bases between the germline ends. Looking up the rest from reference TRBV2 and TRBJ2-7 gives the full variable domain: EPEVTQTPSHQVTQMGQEVILRCVPISNHLYFYWYRQILGQKVEFLVSFYNNEISEKSEIFDDQFSVERPDGSNFTLKIRSTKLEDSAMYFCASIGQSYEQYFGPGTRLTVT.